Following are 20 T cell receptor beta chains from one sample sequenced in a study of identifying expanded T cells in peripheral blood. The table came from immunoSEQ multiplex PCR; TCRdb's copy has only in-frame clones and leaves some out. Among some 120,000 clones listed, approximately 80% were seen once. The sequencing input was blood. Receptor source: a person aged 18-70 years in good health.

The rearrangement uses TRBV5-1 and TRBJ2-2, with a possible D match to TRBD2 (6 bases). Germline CDR1 reads SGHRS; CDR2 reads YFSETQ. The CDR3 has 15 amino acids. Trimming took off 5 bases at V and 0 bases at J, with 11 bases between the two ends. The CDR3 loop is CASSGGNPNTGELFF. CDR3 bases: TGCGCCAGCAGTGGAGGGAACCCGAACACCGGGGAGCTGTTTTTT. Drawing the rest from reference TRBV5-1 and TRBJ2-2, the complete variable domain is KAGVTQTPRYLIKTRGQQVTLSCSPISGHRSVSWYQQTPGQGLQFLFEYFSETQRNKGNFPGRFSGRQFSNSRSEMNVSTLELGDSALYLCASSGGNPNTGELFFGEGSRLTVL.

J is TRBJ2-1 and V is TRBV18, with 11 bases identical to TRBD2. The V and J ends lost 1 base and 4 bases, in that order; junction bases with no gene match: 6. The germline V gene encodes CDR1 KGHSH and CDR2 LQKENI. This CDR3 is built from 17 residues. This CDR3 is CASSPRSGGALYNEQFF. DNA of the CDR3: TGTGCCAGCTCACCACGTAGCGGGGGGGCCTTATACAATGAGCAGTTCTTC.

The V call is TRBV5-6, the J call TRBJ1-6; D is undetermined. The germline V and J ends were trimmed by 0 bases and 5 bases, with 9 bases remaining between them. The CDR3 extends over 15 amino acids. Per the germline V gene, CDR1 is SGHDT and CDR2 is YYEEEE. The CDR3: CASSLGPWNNSPLHF. The DNA for the CDR3 is TGTGCCAGCAGCTTGGGCCCTTGGAATAATTCACCCCTCCACTTT.

The V gene is TRBV6-1, the J gene TRBJ2-7, with no clear D. Germline lookup yields CDR1 MNHNS and CDR2 SASEGT. The CDR3 consists of 14 residues. V shed 0 bases and J shed 3 bases, with 9 bases lying between them. CDR3 DNA: TGTGCCAGCAGTGAAGCGCACCGCGGCTACGAGCAGTACTTC. Its protein product is CASSEAHRGYEQYF.

The V and J genes are TRBV5-1 and TRBJ1-1, with D perhaps matching TRBD1 (6 bases). Germline V gene data show CDR1 as SGHRS and CDR2 as YFSETQ. Trimming took 1 base from V and 4 from J, leaving 17 bases between them. This CDR3 contains 16 residues. The DNA of the CDR3 is TGCGCCAGCAGCTTGTGGGGGGGCGACGTGGGCACTGAAGCTTTCTTT. Its translation: CASSLWGGDVGTEAFF.

The genes are TRBV5-6 and TRBJ1-5; D unresolved. The CDR3 is 14 residues long. Germline values: CDR1 SGHDT, CDR2 YYEEEE. Trimming shortened V by 4 bases and J by 4 bases, and 12 bases separated the two germline ends. The CDR3 loop reads CASSTLLGNQPQHF. CDR3 sequence (DNA): TGTGCCAGCAGCACGCTGTTGGGAAATCAGCCCCAGCATTTT.

This sequence joins TRBV4-3 and TRBJ1-2; D is ambiguous. CDR1 is LGHNA and CDR2 is YSLEER in the germline V gene. V lost 0 bases and J lost 4, with 21 bases in between. This CDR3 is 18 amino acids long. CDR3 nucleotide sequence: TGCGCCAGCAGCCAAGAATACAGCGCCGGGAACGCATTCTATGGCTACACCTTC. Its translation is CASSQEYSAGNAFYGYTF.

The V call is TRBV7-9, the J call TRBJ1-4; D uncertain. CDR3 length: 14 residues. Trimming shortened V by 6 bases and J by 0 bases, and 8 bases separated the two germline ends. Germline CDR1 and CDR2: SEHNR and FQNEAQ (reference sequence). This chain's CDR3 is CASSPLSTNEKLFF. Here the CDR3 DNA reads TGTGCCAGCAGTCCCTTATCAACTAATGAAAAACTGTTTTTT.

V gene TRBV2 combines with J gene TRBJ2-5; TRBD2 is a possible D gene (5 bases). Trimming left V 8 bases short and J 6 bases short, with 19 bases between. From germline, CDR1 is SNHLY and CDR2 FYNNEI. The CDR3 length is 14 residues. Here the CDR3 reads CASHGLQLGKTQYF. The CDR3 coding sequence is TGTGCCAGCCACGGACTGCAGCTCGGGAAGACCCAGTACTTC.

This chain connects TRBV18 to TRBJ2-7; D perhaps matches TRBD1 (5 bases). Trimming cost V 5 bases and J 0 bases, with 11 bases left between them. The CDR3 is 14 amino acids. Germline values: CDR1 KGHSH, CDR2 LQKENI. The CDR3 is CASSTARGSYEQYF. The CDR3 region has the DNA TGTGCCAGCTCAACTGCTAGGGGCTCCTACGAGCAGTACTTC.

The CDR3, as DNA: TGTGCCAGCAGCTTAGGGCCCGACTATGGCTACACCTTC. Its translation is CASSLGPDYGYTF. This chain uses TRBV7-8 with TRBJ1-2; D remains ambiguous. CDR1 is SGHVS and CDR2 is FQNEAQ in the germline V gene. The CDR3 is 13 amino acids. V lost 1 base, J lost 3 bases, and 6 bases lay in between.

V usage is TRBV4-3 and J usage is TRBJ1-2; no reliable D call. The CDR3 runs 14 residues. The V end lost 0 bases, the J end lost 2 bases, and 7 bases lay between the germline ends. The germline V gene has CDR1 LGHNA and CDR2 YSLEER. CDR3 in DNA: TGCGCCAGCAGCCAAGAATCACGGAACTATGGCTACACCTTC. Residues: CASSQESRNYGYTF.

This clone was counted a single time. J is TRBJ1-6 and V is TRBV6-5; D unclear. Germline values: CDR1 MNHEY, CDR2 SVGAGI. The V and J ends lost 5 bases and 5 bases respectively, with 10 bases between them. The CDR3 spans 14 residues. CDR3 protein: CASSTGRNNSPLHF. DNA for the CDR3: TGTGCCAGCAGTACCGGACGGAATAATTCACCCCTCCACTTT.

CDR3 sequence (DNA): TGTGCCTGGAGTGCTGGGAGGGGGGGGAAACTGTTTTTT. Protein: CAWSAGRGGKLFF. The chain uses TRBV30 and TRBJ1-4; D perhaps matches TRBD1 (6 bases). Trimming took 1 base from V and 11 from J, leaving 14 bases between them. Germline CDR1 GTSNPN, CDR2 SVGIG (reference sequence). This CDR3 has 13 amino acids.

This clone was found once. The chain carries TRBV6-5 and TRBJ1-6, with 9 bases aligning to TRBD1. Germline CDR1 MNHEY, CDR2 SVGAGI. This CDR3 is built from 15 residues. Trimming at V came to 6 bases and at J to 8 bases, leaving 8 bases not matched to a gene. CDR3 nucleotides: TGTGCCAGCAGGGGACCGGGACAGGGCCATTCACCCCTCCACTTT. Residues: CASRGPGQGHSPLHF.

The chain links TRBV7-2 to TRBJ1-1; D perhaps matches TRBD1 (5 bases). CDR3 size: 14 residues. CDR1 and CDR2 from the germline V gene are SGHTA and FQGNSA. V was pared by 7 bases and J by 3 bases, with 15 bases between. CDR3 DNA sequence: TGTGCCAGCACCCCGATCAGGGCTTACACTGAAGCTTTCTTT. Translating gives CASTPIRAYTEAFF.

The chain employs TRBV5-1 and TRBJ1-4; 7 positions match TRBD1. CDR1 SGHRS and CDR2 YFSETQ come from the germline V gene. CDR3 length: 14 residues. The V and J ends lost 4 bases and 3 bases, in that order; junction bases with no gene match: 3. CDR3 DNA: TGCGCCAGCAGCCCGGGACAGCCTAATGAAAAACTGTTTTTT. As protein: CASSPGQPNEKLFF.

The chain links TRBV5-1 to TRBJ2-7; TRBD1 matches 8 bases. Germline CDR1 reads SGHRS; CDR2 reads YFSETQ. V dropped 4 bases and J dropped 6; count of bases not matched to a gene: 6. The CDR3 contains 13 residues. The CDR3: CASSSRTGFEQYF. In DNA form, the CDR3 reads TGCGCCAGCAGCAGCCGGACAGGGTTCGAGCAGTACTTC.

This chain uses TRBV13 with TRBJ2-7; TRBD1 matches 7 bases. CDR3 length equals 13 residues. The V and J ends lost 0 bases and 6 bases, in that order; junction bases with no gene match: 2. Germline V gene data show CDR1 as PRHDT and CDR2 as FYEKMQ (reference sequence). The CDR3 DNA sequence: TGTGCCAGCAGCTTAGGGGACAGGCGCGAGCAGTACTTC. Protein product: CASSLGDRREQYF.

The genes are TRBV6-4 and TRBJ2-1; 10 nucleotides align to TRBD1. The CDR3 length is 15 residues. Germline lookup yields CDR1 MRHNA and CDR2 SNTAGT. Losses at the gene ends were 0 bases for V and 7 bases for J; bases not matched to a gene: 3. The CDR3 DNA is TGTGCCAGCAGTGACTCAGACAGGGGGCCAAATGAGCAGTTCTTC. Protein product: CASSDSDRGPNEQFF.